These 9 T cell receptor beta chains were sequenced from one sample in a study of Graves' ophthalmopathy and Graves' hyperthyroidism. Investigators amplified TCR beta CDR3 regions from RNA transcripts. Following a first-round RT-PCR that used HTBI primers, a second-round multiplex PCR was carried out. TCRdb used MiXCR to reprocess the multiplex PCR reads, holding one entry per CDR3 protein. Of 580,000 or so distinct CDR3 sequences in the sample, roughly 39% were seen once. Sequencing was done on a sample of peripheral blood or thyroid tissue (not recorded which). These receptors came from an adult man with Graves' hyperthyroidism.

This clonotype has ten or more counts. The chain's CDR3 is CASTHPVWDDGYTF. In nucleotides, the CDR3 is TGTGCCAGCACCCACCCAGTATGGGACGATGGCTACACCTTC. The gene calls are TRBV25-1 and TRBJ1-2, with D maybe TRBD1 (5 bases). Germline loops: CDR1 MGHDK, CDR2 SYGVNS. This CDR3 has 14 residues. Trimming took off 7 bases at V and 6 bases at J, with 18 bases between the two ends.

The CDR3 DNA reads TGTGCCAGCAGCTACGGGACAGGGAGTGGCTACACCTTC. Its translation is CASSYGTGSGYTF. The gene calls are TRBV5-6 and TRBJ1-2; 9 bases match TRBD1. The germline V gene has CDR1 SGHDT and CDR2 YYEEEE. V lost 3 bases and J lost 7; bases outside the gene matches: 4. The CDR3 has 13 residues.

This clonotype was observed a handful of times. V is TRBV24-1 and J is TRBJ2-5; D perhaps matches TRBD2 (5 bases). V was clipped by 2 bases and J by 3 bases, with 9 bases between them. This CDR3 has 14 amino acids. CDR1 is KGHDR, CDR2 SFDVKD, per germline. The CDR3 reads CATSDSQTKETQYF. Written as DNA, the CDR3 is TGTGCCACCAGTGATTCACAGACTAAAGAGACCCAGTACTTC.

Points on this clonotype: A read error is possible here, since a much larger clone lies one base away. V gene TRBV7-9 combines with J gene TRBJ2-2; weak D call: TRBD1 (6 bases). V was pared by 2 bases and J by 3 bases, with 13 bases between. Germline lookup yields CDR1 SEHNR and CDR2 FQNEAQ (reference sequence). The CDR3 has 16 residues. The CDR3 DNA reads as TGTGCCAGCAGCTTAAAAGGGGGTCGACACACCGGGGAGCTGTTTTTT. Its protein is CASSLKGGRHTGELFF. The whole variable domain, filled in from reference TRBV7-9 and TRBJ2-2, reads DTGVSQNPRHKITKRGQNVTFRCDPISEHNRLYWYRQTLGQGPEFLTYFQNEAQLEKSRLLSDRFSAERPKGSFSTLEIQRTEQGDSAMYLCASSLKGGRHTGELFFGEGSRLTVL.

This clonotype was observed many times. The CDR3 nucleotides are TGTGCCAGCAGTTTCAGGCCTCTCAACACTGAAGCTTTCTTT. Its translation is CASSFRPLNTEAFF. This chain uses TRBV12-3 or TRBV12-4 with TRBJ1-1; D remains unclear. Deletions cut 3 bases from V and 2 bases from J, with 10 bases between. The CDR3 totals 14 residues.

This sequence joins TRBV6-5 and TRBJ2-7, with TRBD1 as a possible D gene (6 bases). V shed 8 bases and J shed 3 bases, with 11 bases lying between them. Germline lookup yields CDR1 MNHEY and CDR2 SVGAGI. The CDR3 contains 12 residues. CDR3 in amino acids: CASVGRGYEQYF. The CDR3 DNA is TGTGCCAGCGTGGGCAGGGGCTACGAGCAGTACTTC.

The chain uses TRBV12-3 or TRBV12-4 and TRBJ1-2; 7 nucleotides match TRBD1. This CDR3 comprises 14 residues. Trimming at V came to 7 bases and at J to 4 bases, leaving 9 bases not matched to a gene. CDR3 bases: TGTGCCAGCACCTCGAGGGGGCTCCGCTATGGCTACACCTTC. Amino acid sequence: CASTSRGLRYGYTF.

At least ten counts were recorded for this clonotype. The V gene is TRBV6-5, the J gene TRBJ1-4; tentative D call: TRBD1 (6 bases). V was cut by 0 bases and J by 7 bases, with 12 bases left in between. The CDR3 extends over 15 amino acids. Germline CDR1 reads MNHEY; CDR2 reads SVGAGI. CDR3 coding DNA: TGTGCCAGCAGTTACTCGCCAGGGGAGGGTGAAAAACTGTTTTTT. Protein product: CASSYSPGEGEKLFF.

On this clonotype: At one end, the junction sequence differs from germline, possibly due to a read error. This chain links TRBV5-4 with TRBJ1-1; TRBD1 matches at 10 bases. The CDR3 is 15 residues long. Germline values: CDR1 SGHNT, CDR2 YYREEE (reference sequence). The CDR3 coding sequence is TGCGCCAGCAGCCGAGGACAGGGGGGTGACACTGAAGCTTTCTTT. Protein product: CASSRGQGGDTEAFF.